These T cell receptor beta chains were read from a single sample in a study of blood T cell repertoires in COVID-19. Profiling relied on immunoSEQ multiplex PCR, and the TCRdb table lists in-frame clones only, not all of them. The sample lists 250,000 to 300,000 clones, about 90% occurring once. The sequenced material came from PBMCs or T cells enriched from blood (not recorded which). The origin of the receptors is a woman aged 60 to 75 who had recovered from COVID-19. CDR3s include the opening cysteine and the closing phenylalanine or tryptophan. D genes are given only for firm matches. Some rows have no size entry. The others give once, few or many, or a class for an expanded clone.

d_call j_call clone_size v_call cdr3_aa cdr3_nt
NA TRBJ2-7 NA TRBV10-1 CASSPGQGGSYEQYF TGCGCCAGCAGTCCCGGGCAGGGGGGTTCCTACGAGCAGTACTTC
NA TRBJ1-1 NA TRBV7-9 CASIRPTMNTEAFF TGTGCCAGCATTCGACCTACTATGAACACTGAAGCTTTCTTT
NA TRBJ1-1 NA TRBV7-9 CASSLEGGVAEAFF TGTGCCAGCAGCTTGGAGGGAGGGGTCGCTGAAGCTTTCTTT
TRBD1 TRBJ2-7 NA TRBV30 CAWSAGTGPYEQYF TGTGCCTGGAGTGCCGGGACAGGGCCCTACGAGCAGTACTTC
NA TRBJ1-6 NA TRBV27 CASTDNKSGGRNSPLHF TGTGCCAGCACCGACAACAAATCGGGGGGCCGCAACTCACCCCTCCACTTT
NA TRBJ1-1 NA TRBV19 CATHRGIGTEAFF TGTGCCACTCACCGGGGTATCGGCACTGAAGCTTTCTTT
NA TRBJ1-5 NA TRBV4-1 CASSRSDGRGEIWAPQHF TGCGCCAGCAGCCGATCGGACGGGAGGGGGGAAATTTGGGCGCCCCAGCATTTT
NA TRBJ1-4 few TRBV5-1 CASSLEGVTNEKLFF TGCGCCAGCAGCTTGGAAGGGGTAACTAATGAAAAACTGTTTTTT
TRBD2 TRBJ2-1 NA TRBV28 CASSLGGEGLYEQFF TGTGCCAGCAGTTTAGGGGGGGAGGGCCTCTATGAGCAGTTCTTC
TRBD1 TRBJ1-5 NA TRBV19 CASSMGQGGQPQHF TGTGCCAGTAGTATGGGACAGGGAGGTCAGCCCCAGCATTTT
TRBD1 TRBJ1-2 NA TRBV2 CASSTGESRGYTF TGTGCCAGCAGTACAGGGGAGAGCCGGGGCTACACCTTC
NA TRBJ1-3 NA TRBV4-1 CASSQVAQGTGNTIYF TGCGCCAGCAGCCAAGTGGCCCAGGGAACTGGAAACACCATATATTTT
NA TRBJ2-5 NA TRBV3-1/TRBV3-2 CASSQAGQETQYF TGTGCCAGCAGCCAAGCGGGGCAAGAGACCCAGTACTTC
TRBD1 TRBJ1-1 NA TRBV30 CAWRSQGGNTEAFF TGTGCCTGGAGGTCCCAGGGGGGAAACACTGAAGCTTTCTTT
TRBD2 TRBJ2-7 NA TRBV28 CASSSLTSVYEQYF TGTGCCAGCAGTTCGCTGACTAGCGTTTACGAGCAGTACTTC
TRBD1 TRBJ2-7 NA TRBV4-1 CASSYGQGEYEQYF TGCGCCAGCAGCTACGGACAGGGGGAATACGAGCAGTACTTC
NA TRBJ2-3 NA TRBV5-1 CASSSGELTDTQYF TGCGCCAGCAGCTCCGGGGAGCTCACAGATACGCAGTATTTT
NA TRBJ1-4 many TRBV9 CASGTVGGEKLFF TGTGCCAGCGGTACAGTGGGAGGTGAAAAACTGTTTTTT
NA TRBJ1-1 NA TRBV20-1 CRAGWATEAFF TGCAGGGCGGGGTGGGCAACTGAAGCTTTCTTT
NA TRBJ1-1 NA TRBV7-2 CASSPIDRDTEAFF TGTGCCAGCAGCCCCATCGACCGGGACACTGAAGCTTTCTTT
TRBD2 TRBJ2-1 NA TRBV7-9 CASSLGAGGPGEQFF TGTGCCAGCAGCTTAGGTGCGGGAGGGCCGGGGGAGCAGTTCTTC
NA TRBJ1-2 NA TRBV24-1 CATAGTLNYGYTF TGTGCCACAGCCGGGACATTGAACTATGGCTACACCTTC
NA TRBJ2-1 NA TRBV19 CASGPQRTSYNEQFF TGTGCCAGTGGGCCTCAGCGGACCTCCTACAATGAGCAGTTCTTC
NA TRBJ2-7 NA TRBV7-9 CASVPWQDNEQYF TGTGCCAGCGTTCCATGGCAGGATAACGAGCAGTACTTC
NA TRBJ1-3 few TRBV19 CASTFGQNKNTIYF TGTGCCAGTACTTTCGGACAAAACAAAAACACCATATATTTT
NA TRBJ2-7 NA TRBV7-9 CASSPTGGAYEQYF TGTGCCAGCAGCCCAACAGGGGGGGCCTACGAGCAGTACTTC
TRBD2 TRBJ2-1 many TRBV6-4 CASGVAGRNEQFF TGTGCCAGCGGGGTAGCGGGACGGAATGAGCAGTTCTTC
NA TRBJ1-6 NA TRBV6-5 CASSYSRVGGNSPLHF TGTGCCAGCAGTTACTCGAGAGTCGGGGGAAATTCACCCCTCCACTTT
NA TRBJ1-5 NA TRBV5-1 CASSLRGVRGQPQHF TGCGCCAGCAGCTTGCGGGGGGTTCGTGGTCAGCCCCAGCATTTT
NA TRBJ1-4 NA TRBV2 CASSDKTEVEKLFF TGTGCCAGCAGTGACAAGACGGAGGTTGAAAAACTGTTTTTT
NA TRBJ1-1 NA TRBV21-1 CASSKALLGATEAFF TGTGCCAGCAGCAAAGCGCTTTTGGGGGCGACTGAAGCTTTCTTT
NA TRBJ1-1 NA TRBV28 CATLLAGNTEAFF TGTGCCACCCTCTTGGCAGGCAACACTGAAGCTTTCTTT
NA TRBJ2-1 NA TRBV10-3 CAIRTDSKGVNEQFF TGTGCCATCAGGACAGACTCGAAAGGGGTCAATGAGCAGTTCTTC
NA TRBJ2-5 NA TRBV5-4 CASSLYNQETQYF TGTGCCAGCAGCTTGTATAACCAGGAGACCCAGTACTTC
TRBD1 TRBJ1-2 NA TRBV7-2 CASSPGTAYGYTF TGTGCCAGCAGCCCTGGGACAGCTTATGGCTACACCTTC
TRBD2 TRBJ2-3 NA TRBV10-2 CASREHSGVTGDTQYF TGCGCCAGCAGGGAGCACAGCGGGGTCACGGGAGATACGCAGTATTTT
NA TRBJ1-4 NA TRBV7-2 CASSPWGGRTPPNEKLFF TGTGCCAGCAGTCCCTGGGGGGGGCGAACTCCGCCTAATGAAAAACTGTTTTTT
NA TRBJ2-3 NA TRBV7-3 CASSLGPSTDTQYF TGTGCCAGCAGCTTAGGCCCTAGCACAGATACGCAGTATTTT
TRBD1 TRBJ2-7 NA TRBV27 CASSLDRGSNEQYF TGTGCCAGCAGTTTGGACAGGGGCTCCAACGAGCAGTACTTC
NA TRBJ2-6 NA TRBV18 CASSFQATAYSGANVLTF TGTGCCAGCTCCTTCCAAGCGACTGCCTACTCTGGGGCCAACGTCCTGACTTTC
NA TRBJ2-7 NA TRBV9 CASSDPTTPGDAYSYEQYF TGTGCCAGCAGCGACCCAACAACCCCGGGGGACGCATACTCCTACGAGCAGTACTTC
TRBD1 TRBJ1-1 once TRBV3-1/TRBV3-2 CASSSGQGGTEAFF TGTGCCAGCAGCTCGGGACAGGGCGGCACTGAAGCTTTCTTT
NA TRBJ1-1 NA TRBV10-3 CAISENMNTEAFF TGTGCCATCAGTGAGAACATGAACACTGAAGCTTTCTTT
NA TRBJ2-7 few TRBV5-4 CASSLEYEQYF TGTGCCAGCAGCCTTGAGTACGAGCAGTACTTC
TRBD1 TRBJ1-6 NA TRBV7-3 CASSLRDRGGLSYNSPLHF TGTGCCAGCAGCCTGAGGGACAGGGGCGGCCTCTCCTATAATTCACCCCTCCACTTT
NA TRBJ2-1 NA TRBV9 CASSAQGYNEQFF TGTGCCAGCAGCGCTCAGGGGTACAATGAGCAGTTCTTC
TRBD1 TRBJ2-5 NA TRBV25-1 CASSVGLTGGETQYF TGTGCCAGCAGTGTCGGATTAACAGGGGGAGAGACCCAGTACTTC